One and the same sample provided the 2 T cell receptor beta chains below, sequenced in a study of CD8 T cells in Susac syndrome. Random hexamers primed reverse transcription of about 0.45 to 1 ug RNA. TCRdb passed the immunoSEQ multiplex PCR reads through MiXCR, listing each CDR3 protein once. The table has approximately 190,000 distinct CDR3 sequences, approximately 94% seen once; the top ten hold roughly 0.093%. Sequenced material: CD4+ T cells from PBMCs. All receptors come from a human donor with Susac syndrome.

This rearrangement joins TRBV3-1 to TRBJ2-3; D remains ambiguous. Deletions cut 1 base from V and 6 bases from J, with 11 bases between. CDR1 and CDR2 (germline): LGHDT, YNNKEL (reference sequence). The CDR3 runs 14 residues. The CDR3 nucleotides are TGTGCCAGCAGCCAAGTAAGAACCTCCGATACGCAGTATTTT. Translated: CASSQVRTSDTQYF.

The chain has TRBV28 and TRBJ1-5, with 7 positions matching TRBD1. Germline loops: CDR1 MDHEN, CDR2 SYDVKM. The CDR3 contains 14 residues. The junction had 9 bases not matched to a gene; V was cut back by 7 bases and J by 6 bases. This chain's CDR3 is CASTNRGGGQPQHF. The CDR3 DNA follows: TGTGCCAGCACCAATCGAGGGGGCGGTCAGCCCCAGCATTTT. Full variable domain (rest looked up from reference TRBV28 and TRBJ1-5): DVKVTQSSRYLVKRTGEKVFLECVQDMDHENMFWYRQDPGLGLRLIYFSYDVKMKEKGDIPEGYSVSREKKERFSLILESASTNQTSMYLCASTNRGGGQPQHFGDGTRLSIL.